The rows below give T cell receptor beta chains drawn from one sample of a study of cytomegalovirus exposure and HLA in healthy donors. Produced via immunoSEQ multiplex PCR; TCRdb's table is partial and in-frame only. This sample has 85,000 to 100,000 clones; approximately 79% occur once, and the top ten carry roughly 3.8%. The sequenced sample was PBMCs. These receptors were collected from a woman aged 40 to 49 in good health and CMV-seronegative. The CDR3 runs from the conserved cysteine through the conserved F or W. The order of the fields is J gene, clone size, D gene, V gene, CDR3 protein, CDR3 DNA. The D gene is left open where the match is weak. The size of a clone is reported for some rows only, either as once, few or many, or as a class for expanded clones.

TRBJ2-1 . TRBD2 TRBV6-4 CASSDSRLAGGNEQFF TGTGCCAGCAGTGACTCGAGGCTAGCGGGGGGCAATGAGCAGTTCTTC
TRBJ2-7 once . TRBV15 CATSNTGLEQYF TGTGCCACCAGCAATACAGGGTTAGAGCAGTACTTC
TRBJ2-7 . TRBD1 TRBV9 CASSVGQGSGEQYF TGTGCCAGCAGCGTAGGACAGGGCTCTGGGGAGCAGTACTTC
TRBJ1-4 . . TRBV18 CASSPQAYNEKLFF TGTGCCAGCTCACCCCAGGCTTATAATGAAAAACTGTTTTTT
TRBJ2-2 . . TRBV6-5 CASSYSTQFTGELFF TGTGCCAGCAGTTATTCGACTCAATTTACCGGGGAGCTGTTTTTT
TRBJ1-5 . TRBD1 TRBV30 CAWGTGGQPQNF TGTGCCTGGGGGACAGGGGGTCAGCCCCAGAATTTT
TRBJ2-1 . . TRBV5-8 CASSLVEFGQQFF TGTGCCAGCAGCTTGGTAGAATTCGGACAACAGTTCTTC
TRBJ2-3 . TRBD2 TRBV5-1 CASSLGGGWTDTQYF TGCGCCAGCAGCTTGGGGGGGGGTTGGACAGATACGCAGTATTTT
TRBJ2-1 . TRBD1 TRBV19 CASSFPGQGAPGGDEQFF TGTGCCAGTAGCTTTCCGGGACAGGGGGCGCCAGGGGGTGATGAGCAGTTCTTC
TRBJ2-1 few TRBD2 TRBV5-4 CASSPPAGGREQFF TGTGCCAGCAGCCCCCCCGCGGGGGGGCGTGAGCAGTTCTTC
TRBJ2-7 . . TRBV14 CASSFGGKGSYEQYF TGTGCCAGCAGCTTCGGAGGGAAAGGATCCTACGAGCAGTACTTC
TRBJ2-7 . . TRBV5-4 CASSLGGRYGYEQYF TGTGCCAGCAGCTTAGGCGGCAGATATGGTTACGAGCAGTACTTC
TRBJ1-6 . TRBD1 TRBV27 CASRRTGWDSPLHF TGTGCCAGCAGAAGGACAGGGTGGGATTCACCCCTCCACTTT
TRBJ2-1 few . TRBV5-6 CASSFDSRLYNEQFF TGTGCCAGCAGCTTCGACAGCCGCCTTTACAATGAGCAGTTCTTC
TRBJ1-2 . . TRBV7-9 CASSLEGYTF TGTGCCAGCAGTCTCGAGGGCTACACCTTC
TRBJ2-7 . TRBD1 TRBV27 CASSSDRTNEQYF TGTGCCAGCAGTTCGGACAGGACAAACGAGCAGTACTTC
TRBJ2-7 . . TRBV18 CASSRNTGNLDEQYF TGTGCCAGCTCCCGAAATACAGGGAACCTCGACGAGCAGTACTTC
TRBJ2-7 . . TRBV4-3 CASSQVQGYEQYF TGCGCCAGCAGCCAAGTACAGGGTTACGAGCAGTACTTC
TRBJ1-1 . . TRBV10-2 CASSSIGGGTEAFF TGCGCCAGCAGCAGTATTGGGGGGGGCACTGAAGCTTTCTTT
TRBJ1-5 once . TRBV6-6 CASSPAGGDLGGSQHF TGTGCCAGCAGCCCTGCGGGAGGGGACCTCGGGGGGTCCCAGCATTTT
TRBJ1-6 once . TRBV7-2 CASSVQPWTLHF TGTGCCAGCAGCGTACAGCCTTGGACCCTCCACTTT
TRBJ2-2 . TRBD2 TRBV7-3 CASSLGGGDTGELFF TGTGCCAGCAGCTTAGGCGGGGGGGACACCGGGGAGCTGTTTTTT
TRBJ2-6 few TRBD1 TRBV18 CASSEGQGNSGANVLTF TGTGCCAGCTCAGAAGGACAGGGTAACTCTGGGGCCAACGTCCTGACTTTC
TRBJ1-1 . TRBD1 TRBV5-1 CASSAGQGGWLGTEAFF TGCGCCAGCAGCGCCGGACAGGGCGGATGGTTGGGCACTGAAGCTTTCTTT
TRBJ1-3 . . TRBV5-4 CASSIGQPSGNTIYF TGTGCCAGCAGCATCGGACAGCCCTCTGGAAACACCATATATTTT
TRBJ1-2 . . TRBV30 CAWTRGLTNYGYTF TGTGCCTGGACTCGGGGACTTACTAACTATGGCTACACCTTC
TRBJ2-7 once . TRBV7-9 CASRAELAPYEQYF TGTGCCAGCAGAGCAGAACTAGCTCCCTACGAGCAGTACTTC
TRBJ1-1 . . TRBV4-3 CASSQDHRGGARDFSEAFF TGCGCCAGCAGCCAAGATCACCGGGGGGGCGCGAGGGACTTTTCTGAAGCTTTCTTT
TRBJ2-2 . TRBD2 TRBV5-6 CASSSGPTSGAGELFF TGTGCCAGCAGCTCGGGACCTACAAGCGGGGCGGGGGAGCTGTTTTTT
TRBJ2-2 . . TRBV5-1 CASSLWQGNTGELFF TGCGCCAGCAGCTTGTGGCAGGGGAACACCGGGGAGCTGTTTTTT
TRBJ2-1 . TRBD2 TRBV7-2 CASRRGGTSLSEQFF TGTGCCAGCAGACGCGGGGGGACCTCTCTTTCTGAGCAGTTCTTC
TRBJ1-2 . . TRBV10-3 CAISGGRGSSYGYTF TGTGCCATCAGCGGGGGGAGGGGATCTTCCTATGGCTACACCTTC
TRBJ1-2 . . TRBV6-5 CASSPSPDYGYTF TGTGCCAGCAGTCCATCGCCGGACTATGGCTACACCTTC
TRBJ1-5 . . TRBV6-1 CASSEASREQPQNF TGTGCCAGCAGTGAAGCATCCCGGGAACAGCCCCAGAATTTT